This TCR beta chain was sequenced for a study of human versus mouse CDR3 diversity and MHC coevolution. Generated by immunoSEQ multiplex PCR, the TCRdb table keeps only in-frame clones and is missing some. The sample carries roughly 86,000 clones, 85% to 95% recorded once. The CDR3 runs to 11 residues. Germline V gives CDR1 LGHNA, CDR2 YSLEER. V lost 1 base, J lost 10 bases, and 5 bases lay in between. The TCR sequence derives from a person aged 30 to 69 in good health. Source material: naive CD4+ T cells from blood. Subset specified: CD45RO-negative CD62L-positive naive CD4 T cells. The chain couples TRBV4-3 to TRBJ2-1; unclear D gene. CDR3 nucleotides: TGCGCCAGCAGCCAAGGCGGCGAGCAGTTCTTC. Translating it yields CASSQGGEQFF.